This passage covers 21 T cell receptor beta chains from one sample sequenced in a study of technical replicates of blood from several donors. TCRdb's table, derived via immunoSEQ multiplex PCR, lists solely in-frame clones and lacks some. The sample has tens of thousands of clones; 85% to 95% are singletons. Sequences were obtained from T cells isolated from PBMCs. The source of these receptors is a human donor in good health.

V usage is TRBV18 and J usage is TRBJ1-5; D unresolved. The CDR3 totals 15 residues. Germline V gene data show CDR1 as KGHSH and CDR2 as LQKENI. V was trimmed by 5 bases and J by 1 base, leaving 12 bases between them. CDR3 bases: TGTGCCAGCTCAAGCCGGAGTATCAGCAATCAGCCCCAGCATTTT. Translated, it gives CASSSRSISNQPQHF.

The sample holds one count of this clone. This sequence joins TRBV27 and TRBJ2-7, with 10 bases fitting TRBD1. CDR3 length: 18 amino acids. V dropped 5 bases and J dropped 2; count of bases not matched to a gene: 15. Per germline, CDR1 MNHEY and CDR2 SMNVEV (reference sequence). The CDR3 is CASSPLEPGTGATYEQYF. CDR3 bases: TGTGCCAGCAGTCCATTAGAGCCCGGGACAGGGGCGACCTACGAGCAGTACTTC.

This chain connects TRBV11-2 to TRBJ2-3; D gene ambiguous. This CDR3 contains 15 residues. V was trimmed by 5 bases and J by 6 bases, leaving 18 bases between them. Looked up from germline, CDR1 is SGHAT and CDR2 is FQNNGV. CDR3 sequence (DNA): TGTGCCAGCAGCCCCACCCCCGGTGTTTGGGATACGCAGTATTTT. Its protein is CASSPTPGVWDTQYF.

The chain employs TRBV30 and TRBJ2-1; 7 bases map to TRBD1. This CDR3 is built from 15 residues. CDR1 GTSNPN and CDR2 SVGIG come from the germline V gene (reference sequence). V trimming: 0 bases; J trimming: 5 bases; junction bases outside the gene matches: 7. In DNA form, the CDR3 reads TGTGCCTGGAGTGTACGGACAGGTGGAGACAATGAGCAGTTCTTC. Translation gives CAWSVRTGGDNEQFF.

The chain combines TRBV18 with TRBJ2-5, with unresolved D. This CDR3 has 14 amino acids. Germline CDR1 reads KGHSH; CDR2 reads LQKENI. V was pared by 0 bases and J by 2 bases, with 7 bases between. CDR3 nucleotides: TGTGCCAGCTCACCACCGAACTTTCAAGAGACCCAGTACTTC. Translated, it gives CASSPPNFQETQYF. The entire variable domain, with the rest obtained from reference TRBV18 and TRBJ2-5, is as follows: NAGVMQNPRHLVRRRGQEARLRCSPMKGHSHVYWYRQLPEEGLKFMVYLQKENIIDESGMPKERFSAEFPKEGPSILRIQQVVRGDSAAYFCASSPPNFQETQYFGPGTRLLVL.

The chain employs TRBV9 and TRBJ1-1; D not certain. The CDR3 covers 14 residues. Germline V gene lookup returns CDR1 SGDLS and CDR2 YYNGEE. V lost 0 bases and J 4 bases, leaving 10 bases between the germline ends. CDR3 region: CASSVDMEGTEAFF. The CDR3 coding sequence is TGTGCCAGCAGCGTAGATATGGAGGGCACTGAAGCTTTCTTT.

The chain carries TRBV6-1 and TRBJ1-3; no clear D gene. Germline V lookup: CDR1 MNHNS, CDR2 SASEGT. Trimming took off 4 bases at V and 2 bases at J, with 6 bases between the two ends. The CDR3 contains 13 residues. The CDR3 region is CASSGTAGNTIYF. As DNA, the CDR3 is TGTGCCAGCAGTGGGACTGCTGGAAACACCATATATTTT.

The chain joins TRBV7-3 to TRBJ2-7, with 8 bases fitting TRBD1. After removal of 5 bases from V and 2 bases from J, the junction contained 5 bases not matched to a gene. The CDR3 length is 14 residues. Germline V gene data show CDR1 as SGHTA and CDR2 as FQGTGA. CDR3 nucleotides: TGTGCCAGCAGCATAGGACAGGGTGCCTACGAGCAGTACTTC. Translated: CASSIGQGAYEQYF.

V usage is TRBV19 and J usage is TRBJ2-5; possibly TRBD2 for D (5 bases). Germline V gives CDR1 LNHDA, CDR2 SQIVND (reference sequence). Trimming removed 7 bases at V and 2 bases at J, with 29 bases between. The CDR3 totals 19 residues. The CDR3 protein is CASTPDIRGSSIFQETQYF. CDR3 DNA: TGTGCCAGTACCCCAGATATTCGGGGATCGAGTATCTTTCAAGAGACCCAGTACTTC.

This chain links TRBV13 with TRBJ1-1, with unresolved D. The CDR3 runs 13 residues. Germline loops: CDR1 PRHDT, CDR2 FYEKMQ (reference sequence). Trimming pared 1 base from V and 1 base from J, leaving 4 bases between. The CDR3 DNA sequence: TGTGCCAGCAGCTTAGCTCCGAACACTGAAGCTTTCTTT. Its protein product is CASSLAPNTEAFF.

This rearrangement joins TRBV27 to TRBJ2-1; perhaps TRBD1 as D (6 bases). V lost 5 bases and J lost 5, with 22 bases in between. Germline V CDR1 and CDR2: MNHEY, SMNVEV (reference sequence). This CDR3 is 17 amino acids long. The CDR3 reads CASSLWGTMGADNEQFF. CDR3 nucleotide sequence: TGTGCCAGCAGTCTCTGGGGGACCATGGGGGCTGACAATGAGCAGTTCTTC.

The chain joins TRBV19 to TRBJ1-2, with D perhaps matching TRBD1 (5 bases). V lost 5 bases and J 4 bases, leaving 14 bases between the germline ends. The CDR3 sequence is 14 residues long. The V gene's germline CDR1 is LNHDA and CDR2 SQIVND (reference sequence). CDR3: CASSSQGFVYGYTF. The CDR3 nucleotides are TGTGCCAGTAGTTCCCAGGGATTTGTCTATGGCTACACCTTC.

The chain carries TRBV10-3 and TRBJ2-3, with 13 nucleotides matching TRBD2. V lost 3 bases, J lost 4 bases, and 7 bases stayed unmatched. Germline V lookup: CDR1 ENHRY, CDR2 SYGVKD. The CDR3 spans 17 residues. The CDR3 region is CAISEGLAGVKSDTQYF. CDR3 coding DNA: TGTGCCATCAGTGAAGGACTAGCGGGAGTTAAATCAGATACGCAGTATTTT.

CDR3 sequence: CASKSFESTDTQYF. Here the CDR3 DNA reads TGTGCCAGCAAGTCATTCGAGAGCACAGATACGCAGTATTTT. This rearrangement joins TRBV28 to TRBJ2-3; D unresolved. The CDR3 runs 14 residues. Trimming removed 7 bases from V and 0 bases from J, with 11 bases in between. Germline CDR1 is MDHEN and CDR2 is SYDVKM. Using reference TRBV28 and TRBJ2-3 for the parts outside the CDR3, the full variable domain is DVKVTQSSRYLVKRTGEKVFLECVQDMDHENMFWYRQDPGLGLRLIYFSYDVKMKEKGDIPEGYSVSREKKERFSLILESASTNQTSMYLCASKSFESTDTQYFGPGTRLTVL.

This clone showed up just once. The rearrangement uses TRBV19 and TRBJ1-5; D remains ambiguous. The germline CDR1 and CDR2 sequences are LNHDA and SQIVND (reference sequence). V lost 0 bases and J 4 bases, leaving 10 bases between the germline ends. This CDR3 has 15 amino acids. CDR3 residues: CASSIDRRGNQPQHF. The DNA of the CDR3 is TGTGCCAGTAGTATAGATCGTCGGGGAAATCAGCCCCAGCATTTT. Supplemented by reference TRBV19 and TRBJ1-5, the full variable domain reads DGGITQSPKYLFRKEGQNVTLSCEQNLNHDAMYWYRQDPGQGLRLIYYSQIVNDFQKGDIAEGYSVSREKKESFPLTVTSAQKNPTAFYLCASSIDRRGNQPQHFGDGTRLSIL.

This clone is a singleton in its sample. This sequence joins TRBV27 and TRBJ2-4, with TRBD2 matching over 10 bases. The CDR3 is made up of 17 amino acids. Losses at the gene ends were 2 bases for V and 1 base for J; bases not matched to a gene: 5. Per germline, CDR1 MNHEY and CDR2 SMNVEV (reference sequence). The CDR3 sequence is CASSLIAGGPAKNIQYF. CDR3 nucleotides: TGTGCCAGCAGTTTAATAGCGGGGGGTCCCGCCAAAAACATTCAGTACTTC.

The genes are TRBV11-3 and TRBJ2-5, with D perhaps TRBD1 (5 bases). CDR3 length: 15 amino acids. Germline V gene lookup returns CDR1 SGHNT and CDR2 YENEEA. The germline V and J ends were trimmed by 7 bases and 2 bases, with 17 bases remaining between them. The CDR3 region is CASTRTTEPQETQYF. Here the CDR3 DNA reads TGTGCCAGCACCAGGACGACAGAACCTCAAGAGACCCAGTACTTC. The full variable domain, in which reference TRBV11-3 and TRBJ2-5 provide the parts outside the CDR3, is EAGVVQSPRYKIIEKKQPVAFWCNPISGHNTLYWYLQNLGQGPELLIRYENEEAVDDSQLPKDRFSAERLKGVDSTLKIQPAELGDSAVYLCASTRTTEPQETQYFGPGTRLLVL.

The chain recombines TRBV9 with TRBJ2-3; 9 nucleotides align to TRBD1. J lost 6 bases, V lost 0 bases, and 5 bases had no gene match. Germline assignment: CDR1 SGDLS and CDR2 YYNGEE. The CDR3 is 15 amino acids. The CDR3 loop reads CASSVVGTGTDTQYF. The DNA for the CDR3 is TGTGCCAGCAGCGTAGTTGGGACAGGGACGGATACGCAGTATTTT.

V and J are TRBV28 and TRBJ2-4; 9 bases align to TRBD1. Germline CDR1 is MDHEN and CDR2 is SYDVKM. This CDR3 has 13 residues. V lost 3 bases to trimming and J lost 7 bases; unmatched junction nucleotides: 1. The CDR3 DNA sequence: TGTGCCAGCAGTTTGGGACAGGGCAACATTCAGTACTTC. Protein product: CASSLGQGNIQYF.

The chain recombines TRBV5-1 with TRBJ2-3; TRBD2 aligns across 8 bases. Unmatched junction bases numbered 13, after V lost 4 bases and J lost 6 bases. This CDR3 region has 16 residues. Germline V lookup: CDR1 SGHRS, CDR2 YFSETQ. The CDR3 coding sequence is TGCGCCAGCAGCCAGAGCCCCGCGGGGGGCGTGGATACGCAGTATTTT. Translation: CASSQSPAGGVDTQYF.

This rearrangement joins TRBV30 to TRBJ1-2; 10 bases map to TRBD1. V shed 3 bases and J 6 bases; nucleotides not matched to a gene: 10. The CDR3 length is 15 residues. Germline V gene data show CDR1 as GTSNPN and CDR2 as SVGIG (reference sequence). The CDR3 spells CAWRKPGQGGDGYTF. CDR3 sequence (DNA): TGTGCCTGGAGGAAACCCGGACAGGGGGGTGATGGCTACACCTTC.